This T cell receptor (beta chain) is drawn from a study of a mutant IDH1 vaccine in newly diagnosed glioma. On the study more broadly: Patients received eight vaccinations in weeks 1, 3, 5, 7, 11, 15, 19, 23. Treated patients had a mean age of approximately 40 years and an approximately 62% male, around 38% female split. Earlier treatment was radiotherapy, temozolomide, or both, with most getting both.

Trimming took off 0 bases at V and 6 bases at J, with 17 bases between the two ends. The CDR3 spans 16 residues. Germline V CDR1 and CDR2: MNHNS, SASEGT. As for this clone: Its antigen is not known.

Study-wide results and caveats: Patients mounted vaccine-induced immune responses in roughly 93% of cases.

Time point of the sample: week 5, during vaccination. The content of each vaccine dose was 300 ug of mutant IDH1 20-mer peptide, and topical imiquimod accompanied it. Libraries were prepared by immunoSEQ multiplex PCR; TCRdb keeps only in-frame clonotypes and omits some of them. The sample shows around 58,000 clones, around 81% of them seen only once. The TCR sequence derives from a man aged 30-40 years with glioma. The rearrangement links TRBV6-1 to TRBJ1-1; maybe TRBD1 (5 bases). Sequences were derived from PBMCs, sampled from a glioma patient whose treatment included an IDH1 peptide vaccine. DNA of the CDR3: TGTGCCAGCAGTGAAGCTGGTAGGGGACTCTTCGCTGAAGCTTTCTTT. This codes for CASSEAGRGLFAEAFF.